This T cell receptor beta chain was profiled in a study of control samples from healthy donors and cancer patients. Clones were read by immunoSEQ multiplex PCR, and TCRdb kept only the in-frame ones, dropping some. The sample consists of about 160,000 clones, about 94% of them appearing once. This clone was recorded once. Sequencing was carried out using blood. The sequence was collected from a woman aged 40 to 50 in good health.

The CDR3 loop is CASSPRLAGLQETQYF. The CDR3 DNA reads TGCGCCAGCAGCCCCAGACTAGCGGGACTTCAAGAGACCCAGTACTTC. The chain joins TRBV5-1 to TRBJ2-5, with TRBD2 matching 11 bases. The ends lost 4 bases at V and 2 bases at J; junction bases unmatched: 7. This CDR3 comprises 16 residues. Germline CDR1 and CDR2: SGHRS and YFSETQ.